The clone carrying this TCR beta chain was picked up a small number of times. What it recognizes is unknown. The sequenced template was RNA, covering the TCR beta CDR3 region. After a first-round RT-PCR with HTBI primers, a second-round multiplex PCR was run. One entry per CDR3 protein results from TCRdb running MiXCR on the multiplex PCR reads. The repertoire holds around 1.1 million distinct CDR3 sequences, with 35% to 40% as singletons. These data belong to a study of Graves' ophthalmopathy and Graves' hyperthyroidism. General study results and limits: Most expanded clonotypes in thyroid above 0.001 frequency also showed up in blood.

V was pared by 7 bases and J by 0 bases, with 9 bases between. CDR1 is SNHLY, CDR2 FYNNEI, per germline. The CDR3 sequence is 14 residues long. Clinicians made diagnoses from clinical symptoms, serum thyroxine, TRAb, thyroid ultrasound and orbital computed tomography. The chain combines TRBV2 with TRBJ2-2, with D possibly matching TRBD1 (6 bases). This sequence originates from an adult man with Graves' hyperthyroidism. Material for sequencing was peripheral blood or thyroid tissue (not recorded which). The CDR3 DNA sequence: TGTGCCAGCAAGTACAGGGCGAACACCGGGGAGCTGTTTTTT. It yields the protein CASKYRANTGELFF.